This record looks at one T cell receptor (beta chain) sequence and its context. As yet, its antigen is unknown. These data originate in a study of T cell responses to AZD1222 COVID-19 vaccine. The assay was immunoSEQ multiplex PCR, and TCRdb's table has in-frame clones only and misses some. Among roughly 140,000 clones, roughly 89% were seen once, and the ten largest hold approximately 1.5%. The CDR3 runs 14 residues. V lost 8 bases, J lost 4 bases, and 14 bases lay in between. Germline CDR1 reads WSHSY; CDR2 reads SAAADI. Whole-study results and caveats: Repertoire sampling happened only post peak T cell response.

Sample: peripheral blood, taken on day 0 of AZD1222 vaccination. This rearrangement joins TRBV10-2 to TRBJ2-2; no definite D call. This clonotype was obtained from an adult in good health. The CDR3: CASGGYQSTGELFF. The CDR3 nucleotides are TGCGCCAGCGGTGGGTATCAGAGCACCGGGGAGCTGTTTTTT.